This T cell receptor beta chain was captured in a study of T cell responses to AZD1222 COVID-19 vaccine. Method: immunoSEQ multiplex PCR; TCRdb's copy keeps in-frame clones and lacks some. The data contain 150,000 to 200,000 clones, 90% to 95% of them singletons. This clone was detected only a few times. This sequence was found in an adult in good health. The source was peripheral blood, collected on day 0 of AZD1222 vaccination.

CDR3 bases: TGTGCCAGCAGTGAAGGGGACGCCGCTTCCGAGCAGTACTTC. This codes for CASSEGDAASEQYF. The rearrangement joins TRBV6-4 to TRBJ2-7; either TRBD1 or TRBD2 may fit D (5 bases each). CDR1 and CDR2 from the germline V gene are MRHNA and SNTAGT. The CDR3 is made up of 14 amino acids. V was trimmed by 3 bases and J by 6 bases, leaving 15 bases between them.